A selection of T cell receptor beta chains follows, all from one sample in a study of blood T cell repertoires in COVID-19. Profiled with immunoSEQ multiplex PCR; TCRdb holds only in-frame clones, not every one. The top ten clones hold roughly 18% of a sample with tens of thousands of clones, around 67% of them seen once. The sample taken for sequencing was peripheral blood. The source is a woman between 45 and 60 years old with active or convalescent COVID-19. The CDR3 runs from the conserved cysteine through the conserved F or W. A D gene is named only where the DNA matches it firmly. Clone size is given for some rows only: seen once, a few or many times, or a class if the clone is expanded.

clone size,J gene,V gene,CDR3 length,D gene,CDR3 DNA,CDR3 protein
-,TRBJ2-2,TRBV29-1,15,TRBD2,TGCAGCGTTCGTTCGACTAGCGGATACACCGGGGAGCTGTTTTTT,CSVRSTSGYTGELFF
-,TRBJ1-2,TRBV9,15,TRBD1,TGTGCCAGCAGCTCCTTGGGACAGGGGGCTTTTGGCTACACCTTC,CASSSLGQGAFGYTF
-,TRBJ2-5,TRBV13,12,-,TGTGCCAGCAGCTTCGAGAGCGAGACCCAGTACTTC,CASSFESETQYF
-,TRBJ2-7,TRBV4-1,15,TRBD2,TGCGCCAGCAGCGTCACTAGCGGGAGATCACACGAGCAGTACTTC,CASSVTSGRSHEQYF
-,TRBJ2-3,TRBV30,15,TRBD2,TGTGCCTGGAGTGTACTAGCGGACCACACAGATACGCAGTATTTT,CAWSVLADHTDTQYF
-,TRBJ2-5,TRBV19,15,TRBD1,TGTGCCAGTAGTGATGGGGCAGGGGGCCAAGAGACCCAGTACTTC,CASSDGAGGQETQYF
-,TRBJ1-4,TRBV30,14,TRBD1,TGTGCCTGGAGTGTGGGACAGGAGGGTGAAAAACTGTTTTTT,CAWSVGQEGEKLFF
-,TRBJ2-2,TRBV27,19,TRBD2,TGTGCCAGCGGATCGGGGAGTGGCGGGAGAGGGTCGAACACCGGGGAGCTGTTTTTT,CASGSGSGGRGSNTGELFF
-,TRBJ2-1,TRBV6-4,15,TRBD2,TGTGCCAGCAGTGAACCAACTAGCGGGAGCGGTGAGCAGTTCTTC,CASSEPTSGSGEQFF
-,TRBJ2-3,TRBV9,15,-,TGTGCCAGCAGCGGGGGCTCATGGGGCACAGATACGCAGTATTTT,CASSGGSWGTDTQYF
-,TRBJ2-5,TRBV5-1,12,TRBD2,TGCGCCAGCAGTTACGGGAGGGAGACCCAGTACTTC,CASSYGRETQYF
once,TRBJ1-5,TRBV5-6,15,-,TGTGCCAGCAGCTTGGCGGGAGGCAGCAATCAGCCCCAGCATTTT,CASSLAGGSNQPQHF
-,TRBJ2-3,TRBV30,17,TRBD2,TGTGCCTGGAGTGTTGTAAGACTAGCGGGAGAGGCAGATACGCAGTATTTT,CAWSVVRLAGEADTQYF
-,TRBJ2-1,TRBV7-9,15,TRBD2,TGTGCCAGCAGCGCCGCTAGCGGGAGTGGAAATGAGCAGTTCTTC,CASSAASGSGNEQFF
-,TRBJ2-1,TRBV6-6,14,-,TGTGCCAGCGGAAGGGAGGTTTCCTACAATGAGCAGTTCTTC,CASGREVSYNEQFF
many,TRBJ1-6,TRBV27,13,-,TGTGCCAGCAGTTTACTTAGGGGTTCACCCCTCCACTTT,CASSLLRGSPLHF
-,TRBJ2-5,TRBV30,13,TRBD1,TGTGCCTGGAGCCGGGACAGGAAGGAGACCCAGTACTTC,CAWSRDRKETQYF
once,TRBJ2-2,TRBV4-1,16,TRBD2,TGCGCCAGCAGCCAGCCGGGACTAGCGGGACCCGGGGAGCTGTTTTTT,CASSQPGLAGPGELFF
-,TRBJ1-5,TRBV6-6,17,-,TGTGCCAGCAGTCCCCGCTCCGGGGTTCCTAGCAATCAGCCCCAGCATTTT,CASSPRSGVPSNQPQHF
many,TRBJ1-1,TRBV6-6,13,-,TGTGCCAGCACCTACGGGGAGAACACTGAAGCTTTCTTT,CASTYGENTEAFF
-,TRBJ2-3,TRBV7-2,16,TRBD2,TGTGCCAGCATTGGTCTAGCGGGAATTTATACAGATACGCAGTATTTT,CASIGLAGIYTDTQYF
few,TRBJ2-5,TRBV28,15,TRBD2,TGTGCCAGCAAGCGGCGGGCTAGCGGGTTAAAGACCCAGTACTTC,CASKRRASGLKTQYF
few,TRBJ1-6,TRBV19,15,-,TGTGCCAGTAGTGCCATTTTTGGGAGCGATTCACCCCTCCACTTT,CASSAIFGSDSPLHF
-,TRBJ2-7,TRBV13,16,-,TGTGCCAGCAGCTTAAGGGGGTATGTGGAAGGGTACGAGCAGTACTTC,CASSLRGYVEGYEQYF
-,TRBJ2-7,TRBV6-5,15,TRBD1,TGTGCCAGCAGTTACTCCGGACAGGGGGCCTACGAGCAGTACTTC,CASSYSGQGAYEQYF
few,TRBJ1-2,TRBV7-9,15,-,TGTGCCAGCAGCTTAGGGCAGGGTGTGGACTATGGCTACACCTTC,CASSLGQGVDYGYTF
-,TRBJ1-2,TRBV9,16,-,TGTGCCAGCAGCCGAGAAGCGGGGGGATCCTCTAATGGCTACACCTTC,CASSREAGGSSNGYTF
once,TRBJ1-5,TRBV5-6,13,-,TGTGCCAGCAGCTTAGGAGGTTATCAGCCCCAGCATTTT,CASSLGGYQPQHF
-,TRBJ1-2,TRBV7-9,15,-,TGTGCCAGCAGCTTAGGGGCAGGCCCTAACTATGGCTACACCTTC,CASSLGAGPNYGYTF
-,TRBJ2-7,TRBV2,12,-,TGTGCCAGCAGTGAAGTTAGCGCTCAGCAGTACTTC,CASSEVSAQQYF
-,TRBJ2-7,TRBV27,13,-,TGTGCCAGCAGTTTCGTAATGGGGAGCGAGCAGTACTTC,CASSFVMGSEQYF
-,TRBJ2-7,TRBV6-2/TRBV6-3,14,TRBD1,TGTGCCAGCAGCCCGAATTTCGACAGGGCCCTAAAGTACTTC,CASSPNFDRALKYF
-,TRBJ2-1,TRBV18,16,TRBD1,TGTGCCAGCTCACCTCCTCCGGGACAGGGAGGCGGTGAGCAGTTCTTC,CASSPPPGQGGGEQFF
once,TRBJ2-5,TRBV28,13,-,TGTGCCAGCAGTCCCCCTGGACAGAGAGCCCAGTACTTC,CASSPPGQRAQYF
few,TRBJ1-2,TRBV29-1,13,-,TGCAGCGTTGCCCCGCGGGGGGGGGATGGCTACACCTTC,CSVAPRGGDGYTF
-,TRBJ2-5,TRBV5-1,18,TRBD1,TGCGCCAGCAGCTTGGCGCCCGGACAGGGGGCGTTGAGAGAGACCCAGTACTTC,CASSLAPGQGALRETQYF
few,TRBJ2-1,TRBV6-5,16,TRBD2,TGTGCCAGCAGTTACGCAGGACTAGCGGGAGGCAATGAGCAGTTCTTC,CASSYAGLAGGNEQFF
-,TRBJ2-5,TRBV6-5,15,TRBD1,TGTGCCAGCAGTCCGTCCGGGACAGGGATGGAGACCCAGTACTTC,CASSPSGTGMETQYF
-,TRBJ2-7,TRBV6-4,15,TRBD1,TGTGCCAGCAGTGAAGAAGGACAGGGGGCCTACGAGCAGTACTTC,CASSEEGQGAYEQYF
once,TRBJ1-6,TRBV28,14,-,TGTGCCAGCACCTCGGGGGGAGTGCATTCACCCCTCCACTTT,CASTSGGVHSPLHF
-,TRBJ1-5,TRBV5-1,15,-,TGCGCCAGCAGCTTATCCGGGGATAGCAATCAGCCCCAGCATTTT,CASSLSGDSNQPQHF
-,TRBJ2-7,TRBV5-1,14,TRBD2,TGCGCCAGCAGCAGCTCTAGCGGCTCCTACGAGCAGTACTTC,CASSSSSGSYEQYF
few,TRBJ2-7,TRBV9,13,-,TGTGCCAGCAGCGTAGCCAATTCCTACGAGCAGTACTTC,CASSVANSYEQYF
-,TRBJ2-3,TRBV27,12,-,TGTGCCAGCAGTTTAGGCGGAGATACGCAGTATTTT,CASSLGGDTQYF
-,TRBJ2-7,TRBV28,14,-,TGTGCCAGCAGTTACAAACAGTTCTCCTACGAGCAGTACTTC,CASSYKQFSYEQYF
-,TRBJ2-7,TRBV19,11,-,TGTGCCAGTGAGGGCGGTTACGAGCAGTACTTC,CASEGGYEQYF
-,TRBJ1-1,TRBV7-9,15,-,TGTGCCAGCAGCTTTTTGGACAGCCTGAACACTGAAGCTTTCTTT,CASSFLDSLNTEAFF
-,TRBJ2-7,TRBV19,15,TRBD2,TGTGCCAGTAGACACAATAGCGGGAGGGCCGACGAGCAGTACTTC,CASRHNSGRADEQYF
-,TRBJ1-2,TRBV5-6,13,-,TGTGCCAGCAGCTTAGTCTTCATGAGTGGCTACACCTTC,CASSLVFMSGYTF
-,TRBJ1-3,TRBV28,15,-,TGTGCCAGCAGTTTCGGGAGCCCTGCCCGGAACACCATATATTTT,CASSFGSPARNTIYF
-,TRBJ1-5,TRBV5-8,16,TRBD1,TGTGCCAGCAGCTTGGCAGAGACAGGGGTGCGGCAGCCCCAGCATTTT,CASSLAETGVRQPQHF
-,TRBJ2-5,TRBV6-2/TRBV6-3,19,TRBD2,TGTGCCAGCAGTTACTCTATGGCTAGCGGGACGGTTGGGCAAGAGACCCAGTACTTC,CASSYSMASGTVGQETQYF
-,TRBJ2-5,TRBV5-1,15,TRBD2,TGCGCCAGCCGAAGTCTAGCGGGAGGTGGGGAGACCCAGTACTTC,CASRSLAGGGETQYF
medium-sized,TRBJ1-5,TRBV27,14,-,TGTGCCAGCAGTCCTTGGCAGAGCAATCAGCCCCAGCATTTT,CASSPWQSNQPQHF
-,TRBJ2-3,TRBV24-1,19,TRBD2,TGTGCCACCAGTGATTTAACGACTAGCGGGAGTCCGAGCACAGATACGCAGTATTTT,CATSDLTTSGSPSTDTQYF